The entry below describes one T cell receptor beta chain. Its antigen remains unidentified. TCRdb reprocessed the RT-PCR reads with MiXCR, giving one entry per CDR3 protein. The sample records about 800,000 distinct CDR3 sequences, around 21% being singletons. These data originate in a study of response to subunit inactivated influenza vaccine. Study-wide results and caveats: Authors suggested that a seasonal influenza vaccination recruits few new T cells each time.

Germline values: CDR1 MNHNS, CDR2 SASEGT. This CDR3 comprises 15 residues. With 6 bases clipped from V and 2 bases from J, the junction kept 4 bases outside the gene matches. The chain uses TRBV6-1 and TRBJ1-3, with TRBD1 identical over 10 bases. Source: PBMCs from blood, taken more than 4 days after vaccination. The origin of this receptor is a man between 50 and 59 years old who received an inactivated influenza vaccine. This CDR3 is CASSRQGAAGNTIYF. CDR3 DNA sequence: TGTGCCAGCAGCAGACAGGGGGCGGCTGGAAACACCATATATTTT.